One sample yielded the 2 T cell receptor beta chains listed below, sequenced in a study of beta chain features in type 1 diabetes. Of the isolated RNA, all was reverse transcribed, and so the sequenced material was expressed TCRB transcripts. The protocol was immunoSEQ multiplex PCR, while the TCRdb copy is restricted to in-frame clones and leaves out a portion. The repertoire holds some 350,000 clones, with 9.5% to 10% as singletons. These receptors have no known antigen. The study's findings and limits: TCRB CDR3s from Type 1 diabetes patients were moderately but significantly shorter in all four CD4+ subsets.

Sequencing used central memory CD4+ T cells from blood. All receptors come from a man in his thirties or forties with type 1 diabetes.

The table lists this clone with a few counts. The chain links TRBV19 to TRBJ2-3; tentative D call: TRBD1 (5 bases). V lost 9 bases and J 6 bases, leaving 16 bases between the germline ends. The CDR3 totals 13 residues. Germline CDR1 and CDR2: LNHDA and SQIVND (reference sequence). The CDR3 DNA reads TGTGCCAGCAAACCTCAGGGTGTGGATACGCAGTATTTT. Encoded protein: CASKPQGVDTQYF.

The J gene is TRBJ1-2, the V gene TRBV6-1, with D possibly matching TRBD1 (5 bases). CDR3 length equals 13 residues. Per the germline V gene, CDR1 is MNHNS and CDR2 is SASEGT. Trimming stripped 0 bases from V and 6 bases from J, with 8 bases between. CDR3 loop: CASSEAQGNGYTF. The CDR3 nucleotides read TGTGCCAGCAGTGAAGCGCAGGGAAATGGCTACACCTTC.